Following are 9 T cell receptor beta chains from one sample sequenced in a study of blood T cell repertoires in COVID-19. Sequencing was performed with immunoSEQ multiplex PCR; in TCRdb, only in-frame clones are kept and a portion is missing. The sample shows roughly 38,000 clones, approximately 93% of them seen only once. Sequenced: peripheral blood. These receptors were collected from a man in his forties or fifties with active COVID-19.

The chain uses TRBV19 and TRBJ2-3, with 11 bases aligning to TRBD2. CDR1 LNHDA and CDR2 SQIVND come from the germline V gene (reference sequence). The length of the CDR3 is 16 residues. The V gene end was trimmed by 3 bases and the J gene end by 2 bases; junction bases not matched to a gene: 4. The CDR3 DNA follows: TGTGCCAGTAGTATTCGGGGACTAGCGGACACAGATACGCAGTATTTT. Translating it yields CASSIRGLADTDTQYF.

The chain recombines TRBV12-3 or TRBV12-4 with TRBJ2-3; D remains ambiguous. The V and J ends lost 6 bases and 3 bases respectively, with 7 bases between them. CDR3 length: 12 residues. The DNA for the CDR3 is TGTGCCAGCAGCGTTACTACAGATACGCAGTATTTT. Translating it yields CASSVTTDTQYF.

The chain uses TRBV6-1 and TRBJ2-5; 7 nucleotides line up with TRBD2. This CDR3 contains 15 residues. From germline, CDR1 is MNHNS and CDR2 SASEGT. V shed 0 bases, J shed 2 bases, and the junction held 3 bases outside the gene matches. CDR3 protein: CASSEAGGGQETQYF. CDR3 in DNA: TGTGCCAGCAGTGAAGCGGGGGGAGGGCAAGAGACCCAGTACTTC.

This clone has a handful of counts. The rearrangement links TRBV27 to TRBJ1-1, with D maybe TRBD1 (5 bases). Germline loops: CDR1 MNHEY, CDR2 SMNVEV (reference sequence). The V end lost 7 bases, the J end lost 1 base, and 10 bases lay between the germline ends. This CDR3 has 13 amino acids. The CDR3 DNA sequence: TGTGCCAGCAAATCAGGGCCGAACACTGAAGCTTTCTTT. Its protein is CASKSGPNTEAFF.

The chain has TRBV6-5 and TRBJ1-2; 7 nucleotides agree with TRBD1. J lost 4 bases, V lost 6 bases, and 5 bases had no gene match. The germline CDR1 and CDR2 sequences are MNHEY and SVGAGI. The CDR3 covers 13 residues. Here the CDR3 reads CASRYQGVYGYTF. The CDR3 DNA reads TGTGCCAGCAGATATCAGGGGGTCTATGGCTACACCTTC.

The V gene is TRBV7-8, the J gene TRBJ2-7; D gene ambiguous. Germline CDR1 SGHVS, CDR2 FQNEAQ. V was trimmed by 0 bases and J by 3 bases, leaving 6 bases between them. The CDR3 runs 13 residues. CDR3 in amino acids: CASSLAAGYEQYF. In nucleotides, the CDR3 is TGTGCCAGCAGCTTAGCGGCAGGCTACGAGCAGTACTTC. The full variable domain, in which reference TRBV7-8 and TRBJ2-7 provide the parts outside the CDR3, is GAGVSQSPRYKVAKRGQDVALRCDPISGHVSLFWYQQALGQGPEFLTYFQNEAQLDKSGLPSDRFFAERPEGSVSTLKIQRTQQEDSAVYLCASSLAAGYEQYFGPGTRLTVT.

The chain combines TRBV5-1 with TRBJ2-3, with a weak D call TRBD1 (6 bases). Germline loops: CDR1 SGHRS, CDR2 YFSETQ. There are 15 residues in the CDR3. Trimming removed 4 bases at V and 1 base at J, with 13 bases between. CDR3 amino acids: CASSLDRRGTDTQYF. For the CDR3, the DNA is TGCGCCAGCAGCCTAGACAGGCGTGGCACAGATACGCAGTATTTT. Full variable domain (missing parts from reference TRBV5-1 and TRBJ2-3): KAGVTQTPRYLIKTRGQQVTLSCSPISGHRSVSWYQQTPGQGLQFLFEYFSETQRNKGNFPGRFSGRQFSNSRSEMNVSTLELGDSALYLCASSLDRRGTDTQYFGPGTRLTVL.

The genes are TRBV7-3 and TRBJ1-5; D is uncertain. V was trimmed by 6 bases and J by 0 bases, leaving 9 bases between them. Germline V CDR1 and CDR2: SGHTA, FQGTGA. The CDR3 has 14 amino acids. DNA of the CDR3: TGTGCCAGCAGTCCTAGGCCTAGCAATCAGCCCCAGCATTTT. Translating gives CASSPRPSNQPQHF.

The V and J genes are TRBV5-1 and TRBJ2-5, with 7 bases identical to TRBD2. The CDR3 loop spans 15 amino acids. The J segment lost 4 bases and the V segment lost 2 bases, leaving 8 bases of the junction unmatched. The germline V gene encodes CDR1 SGHRS and CDR2 YFSETQ. The DNA for the CDR3 is TGCGCCAGCAGCTTTTCGGCACCGGGGGGAGAGACCCAGTACTTC. It specifies CASSFSAPGGETQYF.